The entry that follows covers one TCR beta chain sequence. The entry originates in a study of blood T cell repertoires in COVID-19. Study at large: Samples of COVID-19 (acute and convalescent) were obtained from the United States, Italy and Spain. From T cells, B-cell-depleted T cells, or PBMCs came the material, which was cDNA or gDNA.

Profiled with immunoSEQ multiplex PCR; TCRdb holds only in-frame clones, not every one. The sample consists of 100,000 or so clones, approximately 85% of them appearing once. CDR3 length equals 15 residues. Germline V gene sequence: CDR1 SGHTA, CDR2 FQGNSA. Trimming took 2 bases from V and 1 from J, leaving 12 bases between them. The chain links TRBV7-2 to TRBJ2-7; tentatively, D is TRBD1 (6 bases). The source of this sequence is a man in his fifties or sixties with acute or convalescent COVID-19. The sequencing input was peripheral blood. CDR3 DNA sequence: TGTGCCAGCAGCTTAAGAGGACAGACATCCTACGAGCAGTACTTC. As protein: CASSLRGQTSYEQYF.